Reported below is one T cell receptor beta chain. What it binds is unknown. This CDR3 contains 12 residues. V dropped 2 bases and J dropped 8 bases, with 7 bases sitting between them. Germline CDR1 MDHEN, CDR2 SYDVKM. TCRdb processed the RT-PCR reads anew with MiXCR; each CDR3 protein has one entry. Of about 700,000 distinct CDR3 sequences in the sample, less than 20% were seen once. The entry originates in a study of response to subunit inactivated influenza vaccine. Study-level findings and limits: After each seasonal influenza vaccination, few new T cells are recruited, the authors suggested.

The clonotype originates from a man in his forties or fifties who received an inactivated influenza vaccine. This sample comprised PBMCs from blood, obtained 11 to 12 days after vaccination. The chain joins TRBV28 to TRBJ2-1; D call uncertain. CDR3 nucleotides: TGTGCCAGCAGTTTAGTACAGTATGAGCAGTTCTTC. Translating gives CASSLVQYEQFF.